This section outlines one TCR beta chain sequence together with its context. This clonotype has more than one count but fewer than ten. Its antigen is not yet known. Base quality data are lacking; no much larger clone is found one base away. These data belong to a study of T cell repertoires in cytomegalovirus infection (dated by TCRdb to the late 2010s). With respect to the entire study: Donor HLA type was relevant to the analysis, as public TCR beta signatures indicated carriage of CMV infection together with the matching HLA type.

The sequencer was an Illumina HiSeq 1500. Clones were called with MiXCR by TCRdb after fastp trimmed the public reads at Q25, and only in-frame beta chains were retained. Under each unique CDR3 protein, matching rows form one entry showing the most common genes and DNA. For this sample the table gives approximately 250,000 distinct CDR3 sequences, of which 9.1% were detected only once. About 15% of the sample belongs to the ten largest clones. Summary of the overall study and its limitations: The ex vivo response was dominated by HLA-C-restricted CMV-specific TCR beta clonotypes, which also provided the single most frequent clonotype in two of eight donors. Carriers of CMV infection plus the relevant HLA type were discriminated by the cumulative frequency of public TCR beta family members in the study cohort and in an independent roughly 400-donor cohort.

The clonotype originates from a human donor in good health (CMV status not recorded). Some clones in this sample may be carry-over from other donors' samples. The sequenced material came from PBMCs.

The DNA reads TGTGCCAGCAGTGTAAAAGGGGCTAGCGGGGGGGGTGATACGCAGTATTTT. This codes for CASSVKGASGGGDTQYF. The sequence is built from TRBV7-2 and TRBJ2-3, and TRBD2 aligns with 12 junction nucleotides. CDR1 and CDR2 are drawn from the germline V gene: SGHTA, FQGNSA. V has 6 bases trimmed and J has 6 bases trimmed; junction bases matching no gene number 13. The CDR3 holds 17 amino acids from the cysteine to the phenylalanine. Left in the record is the CDR3 DNA by itself, 51 bases read in frame from the first base.